These 10 T cell receptor beta chains were sequenced from one sample in a study of blood T cell repertoires in COVID-19. Only in-frame clones appear in the TCRdb table, and some are missing; sequencing was by immunoSEQ multiplex PCR. Among 120,000 or so clones listed, approximately 88% were seen once. The sample taken for sequencing was peripheral blood. The receptors derive from a man in his fifties or sixties with acute or convalescent COVID-19.

J is TRBJ1-2 and V is TRBV2; possibly TRBD1 for D (5 bases). V lost 8 bases and J lost 4, with 14 bases in between. There are 13 residues in the CDR3. CDR1 is SNHLY and CDR2 is FYNNEI in the germline V gene. CDR3 sequence (DNA): TGTGCCAGCCAGGGACTGGATATCTATGGCTACACCTTC. Translated, it gives CASQGLDIYGYTF.

The chain combines TRBV14 with TRBJ1-1, with 12 bases lining up with TRBD1. With V trimmed by 4 bases and J by 1 base, 13 bases remained unmatched. Germline CDR1 is SGHDN and CDR2 is FVKESK. This CDR3 has 19 amino acids. The DNA of the CDR3 is TGTGCCAGCAGCCCTCGAGGTCCGGGACAGGGGGCGCCGAACACTGAAGCTTTCTTT. Protein sequence: CASSPRGPGQGAPNTEAFF.

The V and J genes are TRBV11-2 and TRBJ2-3; unclear D gene. Between the trimmed V and J ends, which lost 4 bases and 2 bases, there was a span of 7 bases. The CDR3 spans 13 residues. Germline loops: CDR1 SGHAT, CDR2 FQNNGV. This CDR3 is CASSSSPTDTQYF. CDR3 bases: TGTGCCAGCAGCTCCTCCCCCACAGATACGCAGTATTTT. The full variable domain, its missing parts supplied by reference TRBV11-2 and TRBJ2-3, is EAGVAQSPRYKIIEKRQSVAFWCNPISGHATLYWYQQILGQGPKLLIQFQNNGVVDDSQLPKDRFSAERLKGVDSTLKIQPAKLEDSAVYLCASSSSPTDTQYFGPGTRLTVL.

The chain has TRBV6-1 and TRBJ2-1; 10 bases line up with TRBD1. Germline CDR1 and CDR2: MNHNS and SASEGT. The CDR3 sequence is 16 residues long. V was pared by 3 bases and J by 4 bases, with 6 bases of the junction left unmatched. DNA of the CDR3: TGTGCCAGCAGTGATTCGCGACAGGGGGCTTACAATGAGCAGTTCTTC. This sequence encodes CASSDSRQGAYNEQFF.

The chain has TRBV24-1 and TRBJ2-2; 9 nucleotides match TRBD2. Germline V CDR1 and CDR2: KGHDR, SFDVKD. The CDR3 consists of 17 residues. V was pared by 5 bases and J by 0 bases, with 6 bases of the junction left unmatched. This CDR3 reads CATSGGSGSSNTGELFF. DNA for the CDR3: TGTGCCACCAGTGGAGGTAGCGGGAGTTCGAACACCGGGGAGCTGTTTTTT.

The chain carries TRBV11-2 and TRBJ2-1; a possible D gene is TRBD1 (6 bases). Trimming took 1 base from V and 6 from J, leaving 16 bases between them. CDR3 length: 16 residues. Germline V CDR1 and CDR2: SGHAT, FQNNGV. The CDR3 region is CASSLVQGSSGNEQFF. The CDR3 coding sequence is TGTGCCAGCAGCTTAGTTCAGGGGTCCTCTGGCAATGAGCAGTTCTTC. The whole variable domain, filled in from reference TRBV11-2 and TRBJ2-1, reads EAGVAQSPRYKIIEKRQSVAFWCNPISGHATLYWYQQILGQGPKLLIQFQNNGVVDDSQLPKDRFSAERLKGVDSTLKIQPAKLEDSAVYLCASSLVQGSSGNEQFFGPGTRLTVL.

The chain recombines TRBV25-1 with TRBJ2-1, with D maybe TRBD1 (5 bases). CDR1 is MGHDK, CDR2 SYGVNS, per germline. The ends were cut back, 10 bases at V and 10 bases at J, with 11 bases in the middle. The length of the CDR3 is 10 residues. The CDR3 protein is CATRAGEQFF. The CDR3 nucleotides read TGTGCCACCCGAGCAGGGGAGCAGTTCTTC.

This clone was picked up one time. CDR3 sequence: CASSSGHSGYNEQFF. As DNA, the CDR3 is TGTGCCAGCTCATCCGGACACTCTGGCTACAATGAGCAGTTCTTC. The chain links TRBV18 to TRBJ2-1; a weak D match, TRBD1 (5 bases). The germline CDR1 and CDR2 sequences are KGHSH and LQKENI. The CDR3 extends over 15 amino acids. Trimming took off 5 bases at V and 3 bases at J, with 14 bases between the two ends.

CDR3 in DNA: TGTGCCAGCAGACGAGGGACAGCTCAGTCTCAGCCCCAGCATTTT. Translating it yields CASRRGTAQSQPQHF. The chain has TRBV6-5 and TRBJ1-5, with 7 bases lining up with TRBD1. This CDR3 is built from 15 residues. CDR1 is MNHEY and CDR2 is SVGAGI in the germline V gene. V shed 6 bases, J shed 6 bases, and the junction held 11 bases outside the gene matches.

The chain links TRBV27 to TRBJ2-7, with D possibly TRBD2 on 5 matching bases. The V end was cut by 4 bases, the J end by 6 bases, with 16 bases between. Germline loops: CDR1 MNHEY, CDR2 SMNVEV (reference sequence). This CDR3 contains 14 residues. DNA for the CDR3: TGTGCCAGCAGTTACGGTACTAGAACTGCCGAGCAGTACTTC. Translating gives CASSYGTRTAEQYF.